These T cell receptor beta chains were read from a single sample in a study of blood T cell repertoires in COVID-19. Only in-frame clones appear in the TCRdb table, and some are missing; sequencing was by immunoSEQ multiplex PCR. The sample records roughly 64,000 clones, roughly two thirds being singletons. The sequencing sample was made of PBMCs or T cells enriched from blood (not recorded which). The receptors stem from a woman aged 55-70 years who had been exposed to COVID-19. Each CDR3 is given with its conserved first and last residue. A D gene is named only where the DNA matches it firmly. Size tells how often a clone was seen (once, few, many) or the class of an expanded clone, and some rows leave it out.

V gene,clone size,D gene,J gene,CDR3 DNA,CDR3 protein
TRBV11-2,-,-,TRBJ1-5,TGTGCCAGCAGCTTAGCAGGGAGCGGGGCTCAGCCCCAGCATTTT,CASSLAGSGAQPQHF
TRBV10-2,few,TRBD1,TRBJ2-1,TGCGCCAGCAGTGATGGGACAGGTAACTACAATGAGCAGTTCTTC,CASSDGTGNYNEQFF
TRBV19,-,TRBD2,TRBJ2-2,TGTGCCAGTTTACTAAGGACTAGCGGGAGGGCCAGTGTCGGGGAGCTGTTTTTT,CASLLRTSGRASVGELFF
TRBV5-4,-,-,TRBJ1-1,TGTGCCAGCAGCACCACAGGGCCGACGTCGAACACTGAAGCTTTCTTT,CASSTTGPTSNTEAFF
TRBV27,-,TRBD1,TRBJ1-4,TGTGCCAGCAGTTTACGACAGGGGGCTTTTGATGAAAAACTGTTTTTT,CASSLRQGAFDEKLFF
TRBV7-2,-,-,TRBJ1-2,TGTGCCAGCAGCTTTAGCTCGGGAGGCTATGGCTACACCTTC,CASSFSSGGYGYTF
TRBV7-9,-,-,TRBJ2-3,TGTGCCAGCAGCTTCACCATAGAAGTTAGCACAGATACGCAGTATTTT,CASSFTIEVSTDTQYF
TRBV30,few,TRBD1,TRBJ1-2,TGTGCCTGGAAATTGTCAGGGGGAAACTATGGCTACACCTTC,CAWKLSGGNYGYTF
TRBV5-8,once,-,TRBJ1-1,TGTGCCAGCAGCTTGTATGAGGGTGCAGCTTTCTTT,CASSLYEGAAFF
TRBV19,-,TRBD2,TRBJ2-5,TGTGCCAGTAGTATCGCCCCGGGACTACAAGAGACCCAGTACTTC,CASSIAPGLQETQYF
TRBV28,-,-,TRBJ1-6,TGTGCCAGCAGTCCTCAGGTCGGGGGTTGGAATTCACCCCTCCACTTT,CASSPQVGGWNSPLHF
TRBV6-2/TRBV6-3,once,-,TRBJ2-7,TGTGCCAGCAGTTACTCGAGAGGGAACTACGAGCAGTACTTC,CASSYSRGNYEQYF
TRBV27,-,-,TRBJ1-6,TGTGCCAGCAGTTTTGAGGCCTCCTATAATTCACCCCTCCACTTT,CASSFEASYNSPLHF
TRBV28,-,TRBD1,TRBJ1-2,TGTGCCAGCAGTTCGGGGACAGGGAGCTTGGGCTACACCTTC,CASSSGTGSLGYTF
TRBV19,-,TRBD1,TRBJ2-7,TGTGCCAGTAGTATAAAGCGACAGGGGGCCTACGAGCAGTACTTC,CASSIKRQGAYEQYF
TRBV9,-,TRBD1,TRBJ1-3,TGTGCCAGCAGTGGAGGACAGGGAAGAGGAGCTGGAAACACCATATATTTT,CASSGGQGRGAGNTIYF
TRBV4-1,-,-,TRBJ2-7,TGCGCCAGCAGCCAAGTCACCAGATCCTACGAGCAGTACTTC,CASSQVTRSYEQYF
TRBV5-4,medium-sized,TRBD1,TRBJ1-2,TGTGCCAGCAGCTTGGGTGCAGGGACAGGGATACGTGGCTACACCTTC,CASSLGAGTGIRGYTF
TRBV28,few,-,TRBJ1-1,TGTGCCACATGTCCGGGACTTATGAACACTGAAGCTTTCTTT,CATCPGLMNTEAFF
TRBV9,-,-,TRBJ1-1,TGTGCCCGCCGCGGGGCAGGGACGGGGGGAAACACTGAAGCTTTCTTT,CARRGAGTGGNTEAFF
TRBV10-3,-,-,TRBJ1-1,TGTGCCGGCAGACAGGCCAGGAACACTGAAGCTTTCTTT,CAGRQARNTEAFF
TRBV7-2,-,TRBD1,TRBJ2-5,TGTGCCAGCAGCCCTGGACAGGAAGAGACCCAGTACTTC,CASSPGQEETQYF
TRBV6-5,-,-,TRBJ2-3,TGTGCCAGCAGTTACAGGGGCTCCCTTAGCACAGATACGCAGTATTTT,CASSYRGSLSTDTQYF
TRBV7-7,once,-,TRBJ2-1,TGTGCTAGCAGCTTAACGAGTGCGGGGCTAGCCGGCGAGCAGTTCTTC,CASSLTSAGLAGEQFF
TRBV28,once,-,TRBJ2-7,TGTGCCAGCAGTTTACTAGCCCCCTACGAGCAGTACTTC,CASSLLAPYEQYF
TRBV30,-,-,TRBJ2-6,TGTGCCTGGAGTGTAGGCAGGGCTCCCAACGTCCTGACTTTC,CAWSVGRAPNVLTF
TRBV30,-,-,TRBJ1-6,TGTGCCTTGCAGGGGAATTATAATTCACCCCTCCACTTT,CALQGNYNSPLHF
TRBV7-9,-,-,TRBJ1-2,TGTGCCAGCAGCCTAGGACAGCCCCATGGCTACACCTTC,CASSLGQPHGYTF
TRBV2,many,TRBD2,TRBJ2-1,TGTGCCAGCAGTTCTACCAGCGGGAGTGGATACAATGAGCAGTTCTTC,CASSSTSGSGYNEQFF
TRBV7-2,many,-,TRBJ2-1,TGTGCCAGCAGCTTAGGAGGAAGTAATGAGCAGTTCTTC,CASSLGGSNEQFF
TRBV6-2/TRBV6-3,many,TRBD1,TRBJ2-2,TGTGCCAGCAGCCGGACAGGGGCAAACACCGGGGAGCTGTTTTTT,CASSRTGANTGELFF
TRBV7-2,-,TRBD1,TRBJ1-5,TGTGCCAGCAGCTTAGCCTCAGGGGGACAGCCCCAGCATTTT,CASSLASGGQPQHF
TRBV15,-,-,TRBJ1-6,TGTGCCACCAGCAGAGAGTCAGTCAGGAATTCACCCCTCCACTTT,CATSRESVRNSPLHF
TRBV5-1,-,TRBD2,TRBJ2-2,TGCGCCAGCAGCTTGGTGCTAGCGGACACCGGGGAGCTGTTTTTT,CASSLVLADTGELFF
TRBV5-8,-,-,TRBJ1-5,TGTGCCAGCAGCCCTGGGGGGGGCCAAAGCTTATCGCCCCAGCATTTT,CASSPGGGQSLSPQHF
TRBV19,few,TRBD1,TRBJ2-4,TGTGCCAGTAGTATTGCGGGACAGGGCAGCATTCAGTACTTC,CASSIAGQGSIQYF
TRBV3-1/TRBV3-2,-,-,TRBJ2-1,TGTGCCAGCAGCCAAGGCAGTTTCAATGAGCAGTTCTTC,CASSQGSFNEQFF
TRBV12-3/TRBV12-4,-,-,TRBJ1-2,TGTGCCAGCAGAGGCAGGGACTATGGCTACACCTTC,CASRGRDYGYTF
TRBV23-1,-,-,TRBJ2-3,TGCGCCAGCAGTCCTTCTAGCGAAATCACAGATACGCAGTATTTT,CASSPSSEITDTQYF
TRBV10-3,once,TRBD1,TRBJ1-2,TGTGCCATCAGGCCCACAGGGGGTGGGGGCTACACCTTC,CAIRPTGGGGYTF
TRBV3-1/TRBV3-2,-,TRBD1,TRBJ2-5,TGTGCCAGCAGCCAGACAGGGGGAAGCGAGACCCAGTACTTC,CASSQTGGSETQYF
TRBV7-2,-,TRBD2,TRBJ2-7,TGTGCCAGCAGAGTAGCGGGGGGTGGTGCCTACGAGCAGTACTTC,CASRVAGGGAYEQYF